Following are 20 T cell receptor beta chains from one sample sequenced in a study of cytomegalovirus exposure and HLA in healthy donors. In the PCR, 60 Vbeta and 13 Jbeta primers were used. Here immunoSEQ multiplex PCR was the method, and the copy in TCRdb shows in-frame clones only, minus some. The profile shows around 94,000 clones, about 74% of them singletons. The specimen was PBMCs. These receptors came from a male donor in good health and CMV-seropositive.

In its sample, this clone was seen a few times. CDR3 residues: CASSLGTGGSSYEQYF. The CDR3 DNA is TGTGCCAGCAGCTTGGGGACAGGGGGATCGTCCTACGAGCAGTACTTC. The chain uses TRBV5-6 and TRBJ2-7; 10 positions match TRBD1. There are 16 residues in the CDR3. J gave up 1 base and V 0 bases, and 4 bases lay outside the gene matches. From germline, CDR1 is SGHDT and CDR2 YYEEEE. Full variable domain (rest looked up from reference TRBV5-6 and TRBJ2-7): DAGVTQSPTHLIKTRGQQVTLRCSPKSGHDTVSWYQQALGQGPQFIFQYYEEEERQRGNFPDRFSGHQFPNYSSELNVNALLLGDSALYLCASSLGTGGSSYEQYFGPGTRLTVT.

The chain couples TRBV28 to TRBJ1-2; 8 positions match TRBD1. Germline CDR1 reads MDHEN; CDR2 reads SYDVKM. This CDR3 region has 16 residues. With V trimmed by 2 bases and J by 8 bases, 13 bases remained unmatched. As DNA, the CDR3 is TGTGCCAGCAGTTTACAAGGGACAGGCCCTGTGATGGGCTACACCTTC. It is translated as CASSLQGTGPVMGYTF.

The rearrangement links TRBV14 to TRBJ2-5, with D perhaps matching TRBD1 (5 bases). Trimming left V 0 bases short and J 5 bases short, with 13 bases between. Germline lookup yields CDR1 SGHDN and CDR2 FVKESK. This CDR3 has 15 residues. The CDR3 nucleotides are TGTGCCAGCAGCCAAGAAATTAAGGGGCGGGAGACCCAGTACTTC. This codes for CASSQEIKGRETQYF.

The genes are TRBV18 and TRBJ2-4; D remains ambiguous. V lost 3 bases to trimming and J lost 5 bases, with 8 bases between them. This CDR3 is built from 13 residues. The germline gives CDR1 KGHSH, CDR2 LQKENI. Here the CDR3 DNA reads TGTGCCAGCTCACCGGCCAGTCAAAACATTCAGTACTTC. Translation gives CASSPASQNIQYF.

The chain couples TRBV9 to TRBJ2-7; D is possibly TRBD1 (5 bases). V dropped 1 base and J dropped 4 bases, with 15 bases sitting between them. The germline V gene has CDR1 SGDLS and CDR2 YYNGEE. CDR3 length: 15 residues. The CDR3 nucleotides are TGTGCCAGCAGCGTAAGTCCAGGGTTGGGTTACGAGCAGTACTTC. This encodes CASSVSPGLGYEQYF. Supplemented by reference TRBV9 and TRBJ2-7, the full variable domain reads DSGVTQTPKHLITATGQRVTLRCSPRSGDLSVYWYQQSLDQGLQFLIQYYNGEERAKGNILERFSAQQFPDLHSELNLSSLELGDSALYFCASSVSPGLGYEQYFGPGTRLTVT.

The chain employs TRBV30 and TRBJ1-5; 7 bases are a match to TRBD1. This CDR3 is built from 13 residues. Unmatched junction bases numbered 2, after V lost 0 bases and J lost 6 bases. Germline CDR1 reads GTSNPN; CDR2 reads SVGIG (reference sequence). The CDR3 sequence: CAWSVQGIQPQHF. The DNA for the CDR3 is TGTGCCTGGAGTGTACAGGGGATTCAGCCCCAGCATTTT.

This rearrangement joins TRBV11-2 to TRBJ1-2, with 7 bases that match TRBD1. V was clipped by 4 bases and J by 4 bases; unmatched bases: 18. Looked up from germline, CDR1 is SGHAT and CDR2 is FQNNGV. The CDR3 runs to 18 residues. CDR3 amino acids: CASSSIGGGVAQFYGYTF. CDR3 bases: TGTGCCAGCAGCTCTATAGGAGGGGGCGTTGCTCAGTTCTATGGCTACACCTTC. Drawing the rest from reference TRBV11-2 and TRBJ1-2, the complete variable domain is EAGVAQSPRYKIIEKRQSVAFWCNPISGHATLYWYQQILGQGPKLLIQFQNNGVVDDSQLPKDRFSAERLKGVDSTLKIQPAKLEDSAVYLCASSSIGGGVAQFYGYTFGSGTRLTVV.

In this sample, this clone turned up a few times. J is TRBJ1-3 and V is TRBV19, with D unclear. V was cut by 5 bases and J by 4 bases, with 30 bases left in between. This CDR3 is built from 20 residues. CDR1 LNHDA and CDR2 SQIVND come from the germline V gene (reference sequence). CDR3 nucleotide sequence: TGTGCCAGTAGTCCCCAGGTGGGGATAGCGCTTTTTGGGCTAGGAAACACCATATATTTT. Residues: CASSPQVGIALFGLGNTIYF.

This clone was observed a single time. This rearrangement joins TRBV5-1 to TRBJ2-7; possible D gene TRBD1, 6 bases. The germline V gene encodes CDR1 SGHRS and CDR2 YFSETQ. V was cut by 0 bases and J by 2 bases, with 9 bases left in between. The CDR3 covers 14 residues. CDR3 in amino acids: CASSLDAGAYEQYF. The CDR3 DNA reads TGCGCCAGCAGCTTGGATGCAGGGGCCTACGAGCAGTACTTC. Supplemented by reference TRBV5-1 and TRBJ2-7, the full variable domain reads KAGVTQTPRYLIKTRGQQVTLSCSPISGHRSVSWYQQTPGQGLQFLFEYFSETQRNKGNFPGRFSGRQFSNSRSEMNVSTLELGDSALYLCASSLDAGAYEQYFGPGTRLTVT.

V is TRBV5-6 and J is TRBJ2-5, with 8 positions matching TRBD2. The CDR3 totals 14 residues. Germline trimming cut 4 bases from V and 1 base from J; bases unmatched to any gene: 3. CDR1 is SGHDT, CDR2 YYEEEE, per germline. Here the CDR3 DNA reads TGTGCCAGCAGCGCGACTAGCGCCCAAGAGACCCAGTACTTC. Amino acid sequence: CASSATSAQETQYF.

The chain has TRBV5-4 and TRBJ2-3, with 8 nucleotides matching TRBD1. V lost 4 bases to trimming and J lost 3 bases; unmatched junction nucleotides: 10. The length of the CDR3 is 16 residues. CDR1 is SGHNT, CDR2 YYREEE, per germline (reference sequence). The CDR3 DNA reads TGTGCCAGCAGCCGGAGGACAGGGATAGCGACAGATACGCAGTATTTT. Translated, it gives CASSRRTGIATDTQYF.

The CDR3 sequence is CASRRQGYEQYF. CDR3 nucleotide sequence: TGTGCCAGCCGAAGACAGGGATACGAGCAGTACTTC. The rearrangement uses TRBV6-1 and TRBJ2-7, with 7 bases matching TRBD1. Germline V gene lookup returns CDR1 MNHNS and CDR2 SASEGT. The CDR3 sequence is 12 residues long. Germline trimming cut 8 bases from V and 4 bases from J; bases unmatched to any gene: 5.

The V and J genes are TRBV6-5 and TRBJ2-1; D is uncertain. Germline V lookup: CDR1 MNHEY, CDR2 SVGAGI. Trimming cost V 6 bases and J 2 bases, with 11 bases left between them. The CDR3 totals 14 residues. CDR3 sequence reads: CASSARHTYNEQFF. The CDR3 region has the DNA TGTGCCAGCAGCGCCAGACATACCTACAATGAGCAGTTCTTC.

The chain uses TRBV10-3 and TRBJ2-2, with 12 bases matching TRBD1. V lost 10 bases to trimming and J lost 5 bases; unmatched junction nucleotides: 14. The CDR3 is 17 amino acids. Germline loops: CDR1 ENHRY, CDR2 SYGVKD. DNA of the CDR3: TGTGCCACGACCGGGACAGGGGGCGAGGGTAGAACCGGGGAGCTGTTTTTT. This gives the protein CATTGTGGEGRTGELFF.

This clone was counted a few times. V usage is TRBV27 and J usage is TRBJ2-2; D is undetermined. Looked up from germline, CDR1 is MNHEY and CDR2 is SMNVEV (reference sequence). This CDR3 is 15 amino acids long. V lost 5 bases to trimming and J lost 1 base, with 11 bases between them. The CDR3 DNA is TGTGCCAGCAGTCCGTTAAAAAAGAACACCGGGGAGCTGTTTTTT. It encodes CASSPLKKNTGELFF.

This chain uses TRBV7-2 with TRBJ1-4; 11 nucleotides align to TRBD1. With V trimmed by 1 base and J by 7 bases, 2 bases remained unmatched. Germline V lookup: CDR1 SGHTA, CDR2 FQGNSA. The length of the CDR3 is 15 residues. CDR3 protein: CASSLVGTGGEKLFF. CDR3 bases: TGTGCCAGCAGCTTAGTTGGGACAGGGGGTGAAAAACTGTTTTTT.

V usage is TRBV7-2 and J usage is TRBJ2-3; 7 bases align to TRBD2. V shed 1 base, J shed 4 bases, and the junction held 8 bases outside the gene matches. Germline CDR1 reads SGHTA; CDR2 reads FQGNSA. CDR3 length: 16 amino acids. Here the CDR3 DNA reads TGTGCCAGCAGCTTAGGTGGCGGGAGTAGTCCAGATACGCAGTATTTT. This translates into CASSLGGGSSPDTQYF.

This clone was counted once. The chain employs TRBV6-1 and TRBJ2-1, with 12 nucleotides matching TRBD2. The CDR3 consists of 15 residues. Germline CDR1 MNHNS, CDR2 SASEGT. The V and J ends lost 5 bases and 6 bases, in that order; junction bases with no gene match: 5. The DNA of the CDR3 is TGTGCCAGCAGTCGACTAGCGGGAGCAGGCAATGAGCAGTTCTTC. As protein: CASSRLAGAGNEQFF.

V is TRBV28 and J is TRBJ1-3; TRBD1 is a possible D gene (6 bases). V gave up 7 bases and J gave up 3 bases, with 19 bases separating them. Germline lookup yields CDR1 MDHEN and CDR2 SYDVKM. CDR3 length equals 16 residues. The CDR3 spells CASNPGRGRLGNTIYF. DNA for the CDR3: TGTGCCAGCAACCCGGGTAGGGGGAGACTTGGAAACACCATATATTTT.

The chain joins TRBV11-2 to TRBJ1-2; a weak D match, TRBD1 (6 bases). Germline V gene lookup returns CDR1 SGHAT and CDR2 FQNNGV. The CDR3 contains 16 residues. The ends were cut back, 1 base at V and 0 bases at J, with 12 bases in the middle. The CDR3 spells CASSLGPGQTNYGYTF. The CDR3 nucleotides read TGTGCCAGCAGCTTAGGACCGGGACAAACTAACTATGGCTACACCTTC.